The 21 T cell receptor beta chains below come from one sample, sequenced in a study of T cells in Graves' hyperthyroidism and ophthalmopathy. Amplified TCR beta CDR3 regions derived from RNA transcripts. A set of HTBI primers served as the primers for a first-round RT-PCR of the TCR CDR3. TCRdb reprocessed the multiplex PCR reads with MiXCR, giving one entry per CDR3 protein. This sample has around 570,000 distinct CDR3 sequences, with about 20% found just once. Sequenced: blood. All receptors derive from a man aged 35-49 years with Graves' ophthalmopathy.

The CDR3 reads CASSEVGQGKVNTEAFF. The CDR3 DNA follows: TGTGCCAGCAGTGAAGTAGGACAGGGGAAGGTGAACACTGAAGCTTTCTTT. The gene calls are TRBV6-1 and TRBJ1-1; 9 bases map to TRBD1. The V gene's germline CDR1 is MNHNS and CDR2 SASEGT. This CDR3 has 17 amino acids. J gave up 0 bases and V 1 base, and 6 bases lay outside the gene matches.

This clonotype was picked up many times. The chain couples TRBV3-1 to TRBJ2-1; D assignment may be TRBD1 or TRBD2 (5 bases each). Deletions cut 8 bases from V and 9 bases from J, with 35 bases between. The V gene's germline CDR1 is LGHDT and CDR2 YNNKEL (reference sequence). This CDR3 region has 19 residues. CDR3 residues: CASRTHLINRGLKRAEQFF. For the CDR3, the DNA is TGTGCCAGCCGTACTCATTTAATAAACCGGGGCTTAAAAAGGGCTGAGCAGTTCTTC.

The chain carries TRBV3-1 and TRBJ2-1, with 13 bases that match TRBD2. The germline V gene has CDR1 LGHDT and CDR2 YNNKEL (reference sequence). Trimming removed 5 bases from V and 2 bases from J; junction bases left unmatched: 6. This CDR3 is 17 amino acids long. The CDR3 reads CASSERTSGSPYNEQFF. CDR3 DNA: TGTGCCAGCAGCGAAAGGACTAGCGGGAGTCCCTACAATGAGCAGTTCTTC.

This clonotype was seen many times. The rearrangement links TRBV20-1 to TRBJ1-1, with D perhaps TRBD1 (5 bases). CDR3 size: 15 residues. Trimming cost V 1 base and J 4 bases, with 16 bases left between them. In germline, CDR1 is DFQATT, CDR2 SNEGSKA (reference sequence). Here the CDR3 reads CSARGEGKAGTEAFF. The CDR3 DNA follows: TGCAGTGCTAGAGGGGAGGGGAAGGCAGGCACTGAAGCTTTCTTT.

The chain links TRBV19 to TRBJ1-2; 9 bases line up with TRBD1. Germline-derived CDR1 and CDR2 are LNHDA and SQIVND (reference sequence). This CDR3 region has 14 residues. J gave up 7 bases and V 7 bases, and 10 bases lay outside the gene matches. The CDR3 nucleotides read TGTGCCAGTACAGCGGACAGGGGTACGGGTGGCTACACCTTC. It yields the protein CASTADRGTGGYTF.

This clonotype has at least ten counts. The V and J genes are TRBV2 and TRBJ1-5, with 10 bases that match TRBD1. This CDR3 has 15 amino acids. Unmatched junction bases numbered 9, after V lost 7 bases and J lost 6 bases. From germline, CDR1 is SNHLY and CDR2 FYNNEI. CDR3 sequence reads: CASTAGTGARQPQHF. The DNA for the CDR3 is TGTGCCAGCACTGCCGGGACAGGGGCTCGTCAGCCCCAGCATTTT.

This rearrangement joins TRBV13 to TRBJ1-2, with D tentatively TRBD1 (5 bases). Germline V gene lookup returns CDR1 PRHDT and CDR2 FYEKMQ (reference sequence). The CDR3 totals 13 residues. Trimming took off 7 bases at V and 4 bases at J, with 13 bases between the two ends. The CDR3 DNA reads TGTGCCAGCACCCGGGGGGTCATCTATGGCTACACCTTC. Translation gives CASTRGVIYGYTF.

This clonotype was seen repeatedly, ten times or more. The V gene is TRBV7-2, the J gene TRBJ2-7; D might be TRBD1 (7 bases). The length of the CDR3 is 16 residues. The V end was cut by 4 bases, the J end by 1 base, with 17 bases between. CDR1 and CDR2 from the germline V gene are SGHTA and FQGNSA. The CDR3 sequence is CASSSAWQGGSYEQYF. The DNA of the CDR3 is TGTGCCAGCAGCTCCGCATGGCAGGGGGGTTCCTACGAGCAGTACTTC.

The chain joins TRBV20-1 to TRBJ2-5, with 13 bases aligning to TRBD2. The CDR3 sequence is 16 residues long. Looked up from germline, CDR1 is DFQATT and CDR2 is SNEGSKA (reference sequence). V gave up 1 base and J gave up 5 bases; unmatched junction bases: 7. CDR3 protein: CSARVLAGGRGETQYF. In nucleotides, the CDR3 is TGCAGTGCTAGAGTACTAGCGGGGGGGAGGGGGGAGACCCAGTACTTC.

The V and J genes are TRBV7-2 and TRBJ1-5; no firm D call. Germline V lookup: CDR1 SGHTA, CDR2 FQGNSA. This CDR3 region has 13 residues. V shed 2 bases and J shed 5 bases, with 7 bases lying between them. CDR3 region: CASSLTRDQPQHF. CDR3 in DNA: TGTGCCAGCAGCTTAACACGGGATCAGCCCCAGCATTTT.

In its sample, this clonotype was seen many times. The chain links TRBV30 to TRBJ1-1, with 8 bases matching TRBD1. Germline V gene data show CDR1 as GTSNPN and CDR2 as SVGIG (reference sequence). Trimming at V came to 8 bases and at J to 0 bases, leaving 5 bases not matched to a gene. The CDR3 runs 13 residues. CDR3 amino acids: CAGGTGMNTEAFF. CDR3 nucleotides: TGTGCCGGTGGGACAGGAATGAACACTGAAGCTTTCTTT.

This clonotype has only a few counts. The rearrangement uses TRBV19 and TRBJ2-3; 7 nucleotides line up with TRBD1. The CDR3 has 14 residues. CDR1 and CDR2 (germline): LNHDA, SQIVND (reference sequence). Unmatched junction bases numbered 3, after V lost 4 bases and J lost 2 bases. This CDR3 reads CASSTTGLTDTQYF. In DNA, the CDR3 is TGTGCCAGTAGTACGACAGGGCTCACAGATACGCAGTATTTT.

This clonotype showed up many times. The rearrangement joins TRBV7-3 to TRBJ2-1, with 11 positions matching TRBD1. J gave up 7 bases and V 5 bases, and 7 bases lay outside the gene matches. The CDR3 is 15 amino acids. Germline V gene sequence: CDR1 SGHTA, CDR2 FQGTGA. The CDR3 DNA is TGTGCCAGCAGCCCTGGGACAGGGGGAGGGAATGAGCAGTTCTTC. Residues: CASSPGTGGGNEQFF.

The chain employs TRBV7-3 and TRBJ2-2; TRBD1 matches 7 bases. The CDR3 extends over 14 amino acids. CDR1 SGHTA and CDR2 FQGTGA come from the germline V gene. V gave up 3 bases and J gave up 6 bases; unmatched junction bases: 4. CDR3 amino acids: CASSLRQGSGELFF. CDR3 nucleotide sequence: TGTGCCAGCAGCTTGAGACAGGGCTCCGGGGAGCTGTTTTTT.

The chain joins TRBV7-9 to TRBJ2-7; the match to TRBD1 covers 7 bases. The trim removed 1 base at V and 0 bases at J, leaving 3 bases unmatched. CDR3 size: 15 residues. CDR1 and CDR2 (germline): SEHNR, FQNEAQ (reference sequence). CDR3 region: CASSLEGTVSYEQYF. CDR3 DNA: TGTGCCAGCAGCTTAGAGGGGACAGTCTCCTACGAGCAGTACTTC.

The V and J genes are TRBV6-1 and TRBJ2-3; D uncertain. Germline V lookup: CDR1 MNHNS, CDR2 SASEGT. CDR3 length equals 15 residues. V lost 4 bases to trimming and J lost 4 bases, with 15 bases between them. CDR3 protein: CASSGLGSSSDTQYF. The CDR3 DNA reads TGTGCCAGCAGTGGCCTCGGGTCTAGTTCAGATACGCAGTATTTT.

This rearrangement joins TRBV12-5 to TRBJ2-7; perhaps TRBD2 as D (5 bases). The V and J ends lost 2 bases and 5 bases respectively, with 16 bases between them. The CDR3 length is 15 residues. Germline-derived CDR1 and CDR2 are LGHNT and FRNRAP. For the CDR3, the DNA is TGTGCTAGTGGTTTGATCGGCGGGCTAGGGCACGAGCAGTACTTC. Amino acids: CASGLIGGLGHEQYF.

The chain combines TRBV5-1 with TRBJ2-1, with TRBD2 matching over 9 bases. Trimming cost V 0 bases and J 2 bases; bases outside gene matches: 3. The germline CDR1 and CDR2 sequences are SGHRS and YFSETQ. The length of the CDR3 is 16 residues. CDR3 nucleotides: TGCGCCAGCAGCTTGGTTCGCGGGGGGGCCTACAATGAGCAGTTCTTC. Protein: CASSLVRGGAYNEQFF. The full variable domain, in which reference TRBV5-1 and TRBJ2-1 provide the parts outside the CDR3, is KAGVTQTPRYLIKTRGQQVTLSCSPISGHRSVSWYQQTPGQGLQFLFEYFSETQRNKGNFPGRFSGRQFSNSRSEMNVSTLELGDSALYLCASSLVRGGAYNEQFFGPGTRLTVL.

This clonotype has just a few counts. The chain employs TRBV29-1 and TRBJ1-1; tentatively, D is TRBD1 (5 bases). The CDR3 contains 15 residues. The V gene's germline CDR1 is SQVTM and CDR2 ANQGSEA. Trimming took off 1 base at V and 7 bases at J, with 19 bases between the two ends. CDR3 region: CSVEGDAVLIGEAFF. Here the CDR3 DNA reads TGCAGCGTTGAAGGGGACGCCGTCCTCATTGGTGAAGCTTTCTTT.

This chain links TRBV28 with TRBJ2-7, with 7 bases fitting TRBD1. The CDR3 has 12 amino acids. Germline assignment: CDR1 MDHEN and CDR2 SYDVKM. After removal of 10 bases from V and 4 bases from J, the junction contained 7 bases not matched to a gene. As DNA, the CDR3 is TGTGCCACTGGACAGGCTAGTTACGAGCAGTACTTC. It specifies CATGQASYEQYF.

In its sample, this clonotype was seen many times. CDR3 nucleotides: TGTGCCAGCAGTCGACGACAGAACACTGAAGCTTTCTTT. Its translation: CASSRRQNTEAFF. V gene TRBV19 combines with J gene TRBJ1-1; D ambiguous. The CDR3 is 13 amino acids. Per the germline V gene, CDR1 is LNHDA and CDR2 is SQIVND (reference sequence). V was trimmed by 9 bases and J by 1 base, leaving 12 bases between them.